This record looks at one T cell receptor (beta chain) sequence and its context. The data derive from a study of cytomegalovirus exposure and HLA in healthy donors. Germline V gene data show CDR1 as SGDLS and CDR2 as YYNGEE. This CDR3 has 15 residues. V shed 3 bases, J shed 5 bases, and the junction held 5 bases outside the gene matches. The PCR ran on 60 Vbeta and 13 Jbeta primers. Some clones are missing from TCRdb's copy, which holds only in-frame ones; the method was immunoSEQ multiplex PCR. This sample has roughly 200,000 clones, with more than 75% found just once. V is TRBV9 and J is TRBJ2-2; 9 bases are a match to TRBD1. The sequence derives from a middle-aged woman in good health and CMV-seronegative. Input material: PBMCs. In DNA form, the CDR3 reads TGTGCCAGCAGCGCTTGGGGGACAGGGACCGGGGAGCTGTTTTTT. It is translated as CASSAWGTGTGELFF. Drawing the rest from reference TRBV9 and TRBJ2-2, the complete variable domain is DSGVTQTPKHLITATGQRVTLRCSPRSGDLSVYWYQQSLDQGLQFLIQYYNGEERAKGNILERFSAQQFPDLHSELNLSSLELGDSALYFCASSAWGTGTGELFFGEGSRLTVL.